The clone carrying this TCR beta chain appeared a few times. Its antigen remains unidentified. The source material, RNA transcripts, was used to amplify TCR beta CDR3 regions. First-round RT-PCR with HTBI primers amplified the TCR CDR3 region. Each CDR3 protein is one row after TCRdb ran MiXCR on the multiplex PCR reads. Found here are a few hundred thousand distinct CDR3 sequences, 15% to 18% of them singletons; the top ten hold approximately 7%. Trimming cost V 3 bases and J 5 bases; bases outside gene matches: 14. Germline lookup yields CDR1 SGDLS and CDR2 YYNGEE. The CDR3 consists of 19 residues. This sample is drawn from a study of T cells in Graves' hyperthyroidism and ophthalmopathy. Those patients with uncontrolled infection, other autoimmune disease, pregnancy or lactation were excluded. Study-level findings and limits: Most thyroid-expanded clonotypes above 0.001 were also found in blood.

V usage is TRBV9 and J usage is TRBJ2-2, with 12 bases matching TRBD2. The TCR sequence derives from a woman in her 30s with Graves' hyperthyroidism. Material: blood. CDR3 in DNA: TGTGCCAGCAGCGACCCAGGGCTAGCGGGAGGGCCGGATACCGGGGAGCTGTTTTTT. As protein: CASSDPGLAGGPDTGELFF.